Listed below are T cell receptor beta chains from one sample, sequenced in a study of CD8+CD57+ T cells in acquired aplastic anemia. One entry per CDR3 protein, called by TCRdb with MiXCR from the reads. Of about 180,000 distinct CDR3 sequences in the sample, under 50% were seen once. The sample taken for sequencing was sorted CD4+, CD8+, or CD8+CD57+ T cells (not recorded which) from PBMCs. These receptors all come from a human donor with aplastic anemia. Both conserved end residues are part of each CDR3. Fields, in order: V gene, CDR3 protein.

V gene: TRBV28
CDR3 protein: CASSFVRDTEAFF

V gene: TRBV30
CDR3 protein: CAWSSLPGQGSKAFF

V gene: TRBV19
CDR3 protein: CASTPSGSVNSPLHF

V gene: TRBV9
CDR3 protein: CASSVDGREETQYF

V gene: TRBV5-6
CDR3 protein: CASGPYGGNEQYF

V gene: TRBV19
CDR3 protein: CASSLAGVGNEQFF

V gene: TRBV5-6
CDR3 protein: CASSPDRGEGYTF

V gene: TRBV3-1
CDR3 protein: CASSPQLAGGGGIQYF

V gene: TRBV12-3/TRBV12-4
CDR3 protein: CASGALQGAVGKLFF

V gene: TRBV29-1
CDR3 protein: CSVVGGLCETQYF

V gene: TRBV10-3
CDR3 protein: CAIRRAADGGYTF

V gene: TRBV10-1
CDR3 protein: CASSESRGGEAANTIYF

V gene: TRBV7-9
CDR3 protein: CASSRDRGASYTEAFF

V gene: TRBV7-2
CDR3 protein: CASSRVKETQYF

V gene: TRBV10-2
CDR3 protein: CASSPPDSEYEQYF

V gene: TRBV15
CDR3 protein: CATSLTSGDYNEQFF

V gene: TRBV10-3
CDR3 protein: CAISEFTRQVDYGYTF

V gene: TRBV7-9
CDR3 protein: CASSLVGTGETQYF

V gene: TRBV20-1
CDR3 protein: CSAHERQGRGSDGYTF

V gene: TRBV10-1
CDR3 protein: CASRAYRFSGNTIYF

V gene: TRBV2
CDR3 protein: CASTDRVYGYTF

V gene: TRBV3-1
CDR3 protein: CASSQERPGPSAEQFF

V gene: TRBV10-3
CDR3 protein: CAISESVQNYGYTF

V gene: TRBV29-1
CDR3 protein: CRTGGGGNTEAFF

V gene: TRBV9
CDR3 protein: CASSVKSSGGRNEQFF

V gene: TRBV19
CDR3 protein: CASRGGNTGELFF

V gene: TRBV28
CDR3 protein: CASRDGGAENTEAFF

V gene: TRBV24-1
CDR3 protein: CAIHETFHGYTF

V gene: TRBV11-2
CDR3 protein: CASSLGVRGLTFF

V gene: TRBV2
CDR3 protein: CASMPGTGVAQYF

V gene: TRBV15
CDR3 protein: CATSREGRTSGYQETQYF

V gene: TRBV29-1
CDR3 protein: CDVTVTGANVLTF

V gene: TRBV19
CDR3 protein: CATRGRGGQETQYF

V gene: TRBV12-3/TRBV12-4
CDR3 protein: CASTPTGNTEAFF

V gene: TRBV6-1
CDR3 protein: CASSEASGSTDTQYF

V gene: TRBV7-6
CDR3 protein: CASSPVTGNSGNTIYF

V gene: TRBV9
CDR3 protein: CASSVAASGGHNEQFF

V gene: TRBV19
CDR3 protein: CASSARALYGYTF

V gene: TRBV20-1
CDR3 protein: CSASRTGEAFF

V gene: TRBV19
CDR3 protein: CASSPQFGKAFF

V gene: TRBV10-3
CDR3 protein: CAIRMYQGNQETQYF

V gene: TRBV30
CDR3 protein: CAWNHKGYGYTF